These 24 T cell receptor beta chains were sequenced from one sample in a study of cytomegalovirus exposure and HLA in healthy donors. The study ran its PCR with 60 Vbeta and 13 Jbeta primers. The table came from immunoSEQ multiplex PCR; TCRdb's copy has only in-frame clones and leaves some out. The sample has 100,000 to 150,000 clones; over 60% are singletons. The specimen was PBMCs. The receptors were sampled from a young man in good health and CMV-seropositive.

The J gene is TRBJ1-4, the V gene TRBV18; TRBD1 might be the D (5 bases). This CDR3 region has 13 residues. V was shortened by 1 base and J by 6 bases, with 6 bases between the two germline ends. Germline V gives CDR1 KGHSH, CDR2 LQKENI. DNA for the CDR3: TGTGCCAGCTCACCACTCAGGGATGAAAAACTGTTTTTT. This gives the protein CASSPLRDEKLFF.

V gene TRBV11-2 combines with J gene TRBJ1-1; D is undetermined. Trimming took 5 bases from V and 4 from J, leaving 8 bases between them. CDR1 is SGHAT, CDR2 FQNNGV, per germline. This CDR3 is built from 12 residues. The CDR3 spells CASSVGPTEAFF. CDR3 nucleotide sequence: TGTGCCAGCAGCGTAGGGCCCACTGAAGCTTTCTTT.

The chain links TRBV6-1 to TRBJ1-1, with no clear D. CDR3 length: 13 residues. The germline V gene has CDR1 MNHNS and CDR2 SASEGT. Trimming stripped 8 bases from V and 0 bases from J, with 10 bases between. CDR3 sequence: CASERGLNTEAFF. As DNA, the CDR3 is TGTGCCAGCGAACGGGGTCTGAACACTGAAGCTTTCTTT.

In its sample, this clone was seen once. The rearrangement uses TRBV6-1 and TRBJ2-1, with 7 positions matching TRBD2. CDR1 MNHNS and CDR2 SASEGT come from the germline V gene. This CDR3 has 15 residues. V gave up 1 base and J gave up 8 bases; unmatched junction bases: 8. The CDR3 nucleotides are TGTGCCAGCAGTGAAGTGGCCGGGAGGTTGGATGAGCAGTTCTTC. This translates into CASSEVAGRLDEQFF.

The chain links TRBV29-1 to TRBJ2-4; the D is unclear. The germline V and J ends were trimmed by 6 bases and 5 bases, with 17 bases remaining between them. CDR1 and CDR2 (germline): SQVTM, ANQGSEA. The length of the CDR3 is 14 residues. The CDR3 is CSVDSPGTQNIQYF. CDR3 coding DNA: TGCAGCGTCGATAGTCCAGGTACACAAAACATTCAGTACTTC.

This clone showed up just a few times. The V gene is TRBV10-3, the J gene TRBJ1-2, with TRBD1 matching over 8 bases. V trimming: 10 bases; J trimming: 5 bases; junction bases outside the gene matches: 12. The CDR3 spans 14 residues. Germline loops: CDR1 ENHRY, CDR2 SYGVKD. The CDR3 sequence: CATRTGPTTYGYTF. CDR3 DNA sequence: TGTGCCACTCGGACAGGGCCGACTACTTATGGCTACACCTTC.

J is TRBJ2-7 and V is TRBV29-1; D is unresolved. Trimming stripped 7 bases from V and 0 bases from J, with 13 bases between. Germline V gene data show CDR1 as SQVTM and CDR2 as ANQGSEA. The CDR3 contains 13 residues. CDR3 nucleotide sequence: TGCAGCGCCGGTGACACGAGCTCCTACGAGCAGTACTTC. The encoded protein is CSAGDTSSYEQYF.

The V and J genes are TRBV7-8 and TRBJ1-2; D unclear. The CDR3 is 16 amino acids. Trimming pared 0 bases from V and 8 bases from J, leaving 19 bases between. Germline V gene sequence: CDR1 SGHVS, CDR2 FQNEAQ. The CDR3 bases are TGTGCCAGCAGCTTAGCCCCAGGTTTTAGTGCATTGGGCTACACCTTC. Translation gives CASSLAPGFSALGYTF. Full variable domain (remainder filled in from reference TRBV7-8 and TRBJ1-2): GAGVSQSPRYKVAKRGQDVALRCDPISGHVSLFWYQQALGQGPEFLTYFQNEAQLDKSGLPSDRFFAERPEGSVSTLKIQRTQQEDSAVYLCASSLAPGFSALGYTFGSGTRLTVV.

This clone occurred a few times. J is TRBJ2-7 and V is TRBV7-9, with D uncertain. Germline values: CDR1 SEHNR, CDR2 FQNEAQ (reference sequence). V was cut by 2 bases and J by 0 bases, with 8 bases left in between. The CDR3 runs 14 residues. This CDR3 is CASSLWSDSYEQYF. The CDR3, as DNA: TGTGCCAGCAGCTTATGGTCAGACTCCTACGAGCAGTACTTC.

DNA for the CDR3: TGTGCCAGCAGCTTAGTTGGGACAGGGGGAACTCTGGGAAACACCATATATTTT. As protein: CASSLVGTGGTLGNTIYF. The J gene is TRBJ1-3, the V gene TRBV13; 11 bases fit TRBD1. V dropped 1 base and J dropped 4; count of bases not matched to a gene: 9. CDR1 and CDR2 (germline): PRHDT, FYEKMQ (reference sequence). This CDR3 region has 18 residues.

This clone turned up a few times. The chain has TRBV6-6 and TRBJ2-1; 8 nucleotides align to TRBD2. The germline V gene encodes CDR1 MNHNY and CDR2 SVGAGI (reference sequence). The CDR3 contains 14 residues. The V and J ends lost 7 bases and 5 bases, in that order; junction bases with no gene match: 7. The CDR3 region is CASNRGTRDNEQFF. CDR3 in DNA: TGTGCCAGCAACCGAGGGACTAGGGACAATGAGCAGTTCTTC.

This chain connects TRBV2 to TRBJ1-6; D unclear. The CDR3 extends over 15 amino acids. The germline CDR1 and CDR2 sequences are SNHLY and FYNNEI. Trimming pared 7 bases from V and 0 bases from J, leaving 10 bases between. The CDR3 spells CASIVKSSYNSPLHF. CDR3 bases: TGTGCCAGCATAGTCAAGAGCTCCTATAATTCACCCCTCCACTTT.

The genes are TRBV5-1 and TRBJ2-7; 11 bases map to TRBD1. Germline V gene data show CDR1 as SGHRS and CDR2 as YFSETQ. V was clipped by 0 bases and J by 3 bases; unmatched bases: 11. The CDR3 has 18 residues. CDR3 in DNA: TGCGCCAGCAGCTTGGGGCGTACACCGGGACAGGGGGGCTACGAGCAGTACTTC. It encodes CASSLGRTPGQGGYEQYF.

The chain carries TRBV30 and TRBJ2-1; TRBD1 agrees at 9 bases. Germline V gene sequence: CDR1 GTSNPN, CDR2 SVGIG (reference sequence). With V trimmed by 2 bases and J by 9 bases, 5 bases remained unmatched. CDR3 length equals 13 residues. CDR3 sequence: CAWSRGQGTEQFF. DNA of the CDR3: TGTGCCTGGAGTAGGGGACAGGGTACTGAGCAGTTCTTC.

The V call is TRBV4-1, the J call TRBJ2-4; 7 nucleotides line up with TRBD2. The germline gives CDR1 MGHRA, CDR2 YSYEKL. V gave up 4 bases and J gave up 8 bases; unmatched junction bases: 11. The CDR3 is 15 residues long. CDR3 amino acids: CASSLPTLGRDIQYF. As DNA, the CDR3 is TGCGCCAGCAGCCTCCCAACCCTAGGGAGGGACATTCAGTACTTC.

The chain combines TRBV6-5 with TRBJ1-1, with 7 nucleotides matching TRBD1. Germline lookup yields CDR1 MNHEY and CDR2 SVGAGI. This CDR3 region has 14 residues. J was trimmed by 3 bases and V by 7 bases; bases with no gene match: 8. CDR3 bases: TGTGCCAGCACCCCACAGGGGCGCGACACTGAAGCTTTCTTT. Its translation is CASTPQGRDTEAFF.

This chain links TRBV5-6 with TRBJ2-7, with 8 bases identical to TRBD2. V gave up 0 bases and J gave up 3 bases; unmatched junction bases: 2. The CDR3 covers 14 residues. Germline V gene data show CDR1 as SGHDT and CDR2 as YYEEEE. The CDR3 loop reads CASSLELAVYEQYF. For the CDR3, the DNA is TGTGCCAGCAGCTTGGAACTAGCGGTCTACGAGCAGTACTTC. Based on the CDR3 plus reference TRBV5-6 and TRBJ2-7, the full variable domain is DAGVTQSPTHLIKTRGQQVTLRCSPKSGHDTVSWYQQALGQGPQFIFQYYEEEERQRGNFPDRFSGHQFPNYSSELNVNALLLGDSALYLCASSLELAVYEQYFGPGTRLTVT.

The chain combines TRBV5-1 with TRBJ1-2; D may be TRBD1 (5 bases). The CDR3 spans 15 residues. Germline CDR1 reads SGHRS; CDR2 reads YFSETQ. The germline V and J ends were trimmed by 0 bases and 4 bases, with 13 bases remaining between them. The CDR3 region is CASSLDLGGSYGYTF. The CDR3, as DNA: TGCGCCAGCAGCTTGGATTTGGGGGGTAGCTATGGCTACACCTTC.

The V and J genes are TRBV7-8 and TRBJ2-5, with 15 bases aligning to TRBD2. Losses at the gene ends were 5 bases for V and 2 bases for J; bases not matched to a gene: 6. The germline V gene encodes CDR1 SGHVS and CDR2 FQNEAQ. This CDR3 contains 17 residues. The CDR3 protein is CASSRRTSGRDQETQYF. The CDR3 DNA reads TGTGCCAGCAGCCGGAGGACTAGCGGGAGGGATCAAGAGACCCAGTACTTC.

The gene calls are TRBV28 and TRBJ1-2, with TRBD1 matching over 9 bases. V lost 5 bases and J lost 2; bases outside the gene matches: 0. The CDR3 spans 13 residues. Germline V gene sequence: CDR1 MDHEN, CDR2 SYDVKM. CDR3 residues: CASSDRGNYGYTF. The CDR3 nucleotides read TGTGCCAGCAGTGACAGGGGGAACTATGGCTACACCTTC.

The J gene is TRBJ2-3, the V gene TRBV4-2; unclear D gene. V was cut by 1 base and J by 1 base, with 9 bases left in between. The CDR3 is made up of 15 amino acids. In germline, CDR1 is LGHNA, CDR2 YNFKEQ. The CDR3 is CASSQVAAGTDTQYF. CDR3 sequence (DNA): TGTGCCAGCAGCCAAGTTGCGGCGGGCACAGATACGCAGTATTTT.

This chain uses TRBV2 with TRBJ1-4, with unresolved D. Germline V CDR1 and CDR2: SNHLY, FYNNEI. Trimming took off 6 bases at V and 5 bases at J, with 16 bases between the two ends. This CDR3 is 15 amino acids long. The CDR3 coding sequence is TGTGCCAGCAGGTCCCCTCTTCGAGGAAATGAAAAACTGTTTTTT. Amino acids: CASRSPLRGNEKLFF.

The rearrangement joins TRBV29-1 to TRBJ2-7, with TRBD1 identical over 8 bases. This CDR3 is 14 amino acids long. The germline V gene encodes CDR1 SQVTM and CDR2 ANQGSEA. The trim removed 0 bases at V and 2 bases at J, leaving 3 bases unmatched. CDR3: CSVEETGAPYEQYF. For the CDR3, the DNA is TGCAGCGTTGAAGAGACAGGGGCGCCCTACGAGCAGTACTTC.

The table lists this clone with a few counts. One end of the junction does not line up with germline, which may come from a read error. The gene calls are TRBV5-4 and TRBJ2-6; possible D gene TRBD1, 5 bases. The CDR3 extends over 19 amino acids. Germline V CDR1 and CDR2: SGHNT, YYREEE (reference sequence). The CDR3 bases are TGTGCCAGCAGCTTGGTGGACACCAGGACCCGCTCTGGGGCCAACGGCCTGACTTTC. Protein: CASSLVDTRTRSGANGLTF.